This TCR beta chain was profiled in a study of blood T cell repertoires in COVID-19. CDR3 length: 18 amino acids. Trimming cost V 0 bases and J 4 bases; bases outside gene matches: 12. Germline V CDR1 and CDR2: SGDLS, YYNGEE. The repertoire was sequenced with immunoSEQ multiplex PCR; TCRdb's copy has only in-frame clones and lacks some. The repertoire holds 98,000 or so clones, with 90% to 95% as singletons. V and J are TRBV9 and TRBJ2-5, with 10 positions matching TRBD2. The source of this sequence is a human donor in a cohort sampled during active COVID-19. Sequencing was carried out using peripheral blood. CDR3 DNA sequence: TGTGCCAGCAGCGTAGGGGGTCAACTAGCGGGATCTGGAGAGACCCAGTACTTC. Its protein is CASSVGGQLAGSGETQYF.